This T cell receptor (beta chain) was profiled in a study of T-cell memory formation after mild COVID-19. CDR1 is DFQATT and CDR2 is SNEGSKA in the germline V gene (reference sequence). There are 14 residues in the CDR3. Trimming cost V 5 bases and J 8 bases; bases outside gene matches: 10. Libraries for TCRalpha and TCRbeta carried sample barcodes and unique molecular identifiers via 5'RACE. TCRdb fed the 5' RACE reads into MiXCR, producing one record per CDR3 protein. The sample has about 560,000 distinct CDR3 sequences; around a sixth are singletons. The sequence derives from an adult woman who had mild COVID-19 (a few samples of this study predate the infection). Cell type and time point are not known. Sequences were obtained from PBMCs or a T cell subset sorted from them (not recorded which). The J gene is TRBJ2-1, the V gene TRBV20-1; 9 bases align to TRBD2. CDR3 sequence: CSAGGASGVYEQFF. Here the CDR3 DNA reads TGCAGTGCTGGAGGGGCTAGCGGGGTCTATGAGCAGTTCTTC.